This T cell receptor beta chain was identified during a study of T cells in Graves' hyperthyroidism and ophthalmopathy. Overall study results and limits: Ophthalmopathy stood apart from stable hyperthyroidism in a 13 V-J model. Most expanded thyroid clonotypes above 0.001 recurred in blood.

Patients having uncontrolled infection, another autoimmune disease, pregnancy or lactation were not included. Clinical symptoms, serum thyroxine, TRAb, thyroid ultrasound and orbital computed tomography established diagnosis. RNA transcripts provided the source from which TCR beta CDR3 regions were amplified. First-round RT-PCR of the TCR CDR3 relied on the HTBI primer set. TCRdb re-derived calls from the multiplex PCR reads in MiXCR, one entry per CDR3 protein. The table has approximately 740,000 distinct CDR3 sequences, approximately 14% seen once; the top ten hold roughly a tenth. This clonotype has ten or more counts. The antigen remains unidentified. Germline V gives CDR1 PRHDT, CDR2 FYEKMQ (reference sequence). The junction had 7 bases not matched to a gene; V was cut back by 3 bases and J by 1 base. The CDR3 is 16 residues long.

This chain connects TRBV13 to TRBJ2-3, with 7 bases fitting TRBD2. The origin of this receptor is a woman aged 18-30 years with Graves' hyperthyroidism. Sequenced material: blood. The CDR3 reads CASSLTTTSGTDTQYF. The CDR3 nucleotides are TGTGCCAGCAGCTTGACGACTACTAGCGGCACAGATACGCAGTATTTT.